The 4 T cell receptor beta chains below were found in one sample sequenced in a study of TIL therapy for anti-PD-1-resistant metastatic lung cancer. The time point is: pre-treatment sample, taken before nivolumab and TIL therapy. Sequencing used immunoSEQ v3. Only in-frame clones appear in the TCRdb table, and some are missing; sequencing was by immunoSEQ multiplex PCR. This sample has around 59,000 clones, with around 63% found just once. This sample comprised blood, obtained at baseline. These TCRs come from a person aged 25-85 years with non-small cell lung cancer.

This chain joins TRBV28 and TRBJ2-1; 15 nucleotides agree with TRBD2. The CDR3 totals 20 residues. Losses at the gene ends were 2 bases for V and 0 bases for J; bases not matched to a gene: 8. Germline CDR1 and CDR2: MDHEN and SYDVKM. The CDR3 here is CASSLPGLAGGQTSYNEQFF. The CDR3 coding sequence is TGTGCCAGCAGTTTACCTGGACTAGCGGGGGGGCAAACCTCCTACAATGAGCAGTTCTTC. The full variable domain, completed using reference TRBV28 and TRBJ2-1, is DVKVTQSSRYLVKRTGEKVFLECVQDMDHENMFWYRQDPGLGLRLIYFSYDVKMKEKGDIPEGYSVSREKKERFSLILESASTNQTSMYLCASSLPGLAGGQTSYNEQFFGPGTRLTVL.

This clone has only one observation. The CDR3 here is CAISAQPPEAFF. The CDR3 DNA sequence: TGTGCCATCAGTGCACAGCCACCTGAAGCTTTCTTT. The J gene is TRBJ1-1, the V gene TRBV10-3, with D uncertain. The CDR3 has 12 amino acids. The germline V gene has CDR1 ENHRY and CDR2 SYGVKD. Trimming pared 4 bases from V and 6 bases from J, leaving 9 bases between.

This clone has more than one count but fewer than ten. V gene TRBV5-1 combines with J gene TRBJ2-3, with TRBD2 matching 7 bases. V dropped 4 bases and J dropped 6; count of bases not matched to a gene: 8. Germline CDR1 is SGHRS and CDR2 is YFSETQ. The CDR3 loop spans 14 amino acids. The CDR3 loop is CASSPPGGADTQYF. The DNA for the CDR3 is TGCGCCAGCAGCCCACCGGGGGGAGCCGATACGCAGTATTTT. The full variable domain, rest sourced from reference TRBV5-1 and TRBJ2-3, is KAGVTQTPRYLIKTRGQQVTLSCSPISGHRSVSWYQQTPGQGLQFLFEYFSETQRNKGNFPGRFSGRQFSNSRSEMNVSTLELGDSALYLCASSPPGGADTQYFGPGTRLTVL.

This clone showed up just a few times. The rearrangement links TRBV11-3 to TRBJ2-7, with no clear D. Germline V CDR1 and CDR2: SGHNT, YENEEA. The CDR3 runs 15 residues. Trimming pared 6 bases from V and 4 bases from J, leaving 19 bases between. The CDR3 DNA reads TGTGCCAGCAGAAGAGGACCACTCGCACCTTACGAGCAGTACTTC. Translated: CASRRGPLAPYEQYF.